The source of this T cell receptor beta chain is a study of blood T cell repertoires in COVID-19. Study-level background: The analysed material was cDNA or gDNA that came from T cells, B-cell-depleted T cells, or PBMCs.

As handled by the study authors: Using reference gene primer amplification, nucleated cell counts were estimated. Measured with immunoSEQ multiplex PCR; TCRdb has only the in-frame clones, and not every one. V and J calls and clone size are copied from that table; D and trimming were computed from the DNA. The sample carries about 120,000 clones, roughly 80% recorded once. The sequence derives from a man in his forties or fifties with acute or convalescent COVID-19. Sequencing was carried out using peripheral blood.

This CDR3 is CASSAATADTEAFF. The DNA of the CDR3 is TGTGCCAGCAGCGCCGCGACAGCAGACACTGAAGCTTTCTTT. The chain is built from TRBV5-4 and TRBJ1-1, with D possibly TRBD1 on 5 matching bases. The CDR3 spans 14 residues. The germline V gene encodes CDR1 SGHNT and CDR2 YYREEE (reference sequence). V lost 4 bases, J lost 3 bases, and 13 bases lay in between.